This TCR beta chain was recorded in a study of shared clonotypes between healthy human individuals. Study observations and caveats: Four donors shared about 4.5% of their naive CD4 clonotypes.

Terminally differentiated effector memory CD45RA+ cells were left out of the naive CD8 fraction, which was CD45RO-negative and positively selected for CCR7. For every subset, genomic DNA was evenly distributed across several immunoSEQ plates. Sequencing was performed with immunoSEQ multiplex PCR; in TCRdb, only in-frame clones are kept and a portion is missing. The sample lists more than 2 million clones; approximately 92% were seen once. As for this clone: What it recognizes is unknown.

Sequencing was done on a sample of naive CD8+ T cells from PBMCs. The receptor comes from a young man in good health. Some clones in this sample may be carry-over from other donors' samples.

The CDR3 spells CASSVAWGNEQFF. The CDR3, as DNA: TGTGCCAGCAGCGTGGCGTGGGGCAATGAGCAGTTCTTC. J is TRBJ2-1 and V is TRBV9; D not resolved. CDR1 is SGDLS, CDR2 YYNGEE, per germline. The CDR3 is 13 residues long. Trimming shortened V by 2 bases and J by 6 bases, and 9 bases separated the two germline ends.